These 21 T cell receptor beta chains were all obtained from the same sample, sequenced in a study of graft-versus-host responses after intestinal transplantation. These receptors have no identified antigens. Measured with immunoSEQ multiplex PCR; TCRdb has only the in-frame clones, and not every one. The sample contains about 120,000 clones, around nine tenths of which appear only once. The specimen comprised unstimulated CD4+ T cells sorted from spleen or lymph node cells, sampled before intestinal transplant. Receptor source: a human donor who received an intestinal transplant.

The chain combines TRBV28 with TRBJ2-3; a possible D gene is TRBD1 (5 bases). The germline V gene encodes CDR1 MDHEN and CDR2 SYDVKM. V lost 6 bases, J lost 3 bases, and 13 bases lay in between. The CDR3 length is 14 residues. The DNA of the CDR3 is TGTGCCAGCAGGCTAGGGGTTCGGACAGATACGCAGTATTTT. Translating it yields CASRLGVRTDTQYF.

This clone showed up just once. The chain has TRBV5-4 and TRBJ1-4, with 7 bases identical to TRBD1. J gave up 10 bases and V 4 bases, and 7 bases lay outside the gene matches. Germline CDR1 and CDR2: SGHNT and YYREEE (reference sequence). The CDR3 is 13 residues long. CDR3 residues: CASSVEGAGKLFF. CDR3 DNA: TGTGCCAGCAGCGTCGAGGGGGCAGGAAAACTGTTTTTT.

The chain has TRBV12-5 and TRBJ2-5, with D perhaps matching TRBD1 (5 bases). V was pared by 1 base and J by 5 bases, with 8 bases between. Germline lookup yields CDR1 LGHNT and CDR2 FRNRAP. The CDR3 sequence is 13 residues long. This chain's CDR3 is CASGLGNRETQYF. For the CDR3, the DNA is TGTGCTAGTGGTTTGGGGAACAGGGAGACCCAGTACTTC. Together with reference TRBV12-5 and TRBJ2-5, the CDR3 gives the full variable domain: DARVTQTPRHKVTEMGQEVTMRCQPILGHNTVFWYRQTMMQGLELLAYFRNRAPLDDSGMPKDRFSAEMPDATLATLKIQPSEPRDSAVYFCASGLGNRETQYFGPGTRLLVL.

The chain links TRBV25-1 to TRBJ1-2; 10 nucleotides line up with TRBD1. Germline CDR1 and CDR2: MGHDK and SYGVNS. V gave up 6 bases and J gave up 8 bases; unmatched junction bases: 12. The CDR3 covers 15 residues. The CDR3 region has the DNA TGTGCCAGCAGGACTGACCGGGACAGGGGATTAGGCTACACCTTC. Translation gives CASRTDRDRGLGYTF.

Comments on this clone: The germline gene is not matched at one end of the junction; a read error may be the cause. The chain is built from TRBV5-1 and TRBJ1-2; D is unclear. In germline, CDR1 is SGHRS, CDR2 YFSETQ. This CDR3 contains 12 residues. CDR3 loop: CASRDGVYDYTF. The CDR3 region has the DNA TGCGCCAGCAGAGACGGGGTATATGACTACACCTTC.

The V call is TRBV6-5, the J call TRBJ1-6; 8 nucleotides align to TRBD1. CDR1 is MNHEY and CDR2 is SVGAGI in the germline V gene. The ends lost 4 bases at V and 13 bases at J; junction bases unmatched: 15. CDR3 size: 16 residues. The CDR3 DNA sequence: TGTGCCAGCAGTTTGTTGTTACGGGACAGGATCCCTCCCCTCCACTTT. Encoded protein: CASSLLLRDRIPPLHF.

The V and J genes are TRBV10-1 and TRBJ2-1, with 8 nucleotides matching TRBD1. The CDR3 runs 16 residues. J lost 5 bases, V lost 6 bases, and 12 bases had no gene match. CDR1 is WNHNN, CDR2 SYGVQD, per germline (reference sequence). The CDR3 loop reads CASSLGTGFGDNEQFF. In DNA form, the CDR3 reads TGCGCCAGCAGCCTCGGGACAGGCTTTGGAGACAATGAGCAGTTCTTC.

This rearrangement joins TRBV4-2 to TRBJ2-3, with 10 bases matching TRBD1. The CDR3 consists of 17 residues. After removal of 4 bases from V and 2 bases from J, the junction contained 9 bases not matched to a gene. Germline lookup yields CDR1 LGHNA and CDR2 YNFKEQ. CDR3 sequence: CASSPTGTGDHTDTQYF. CDR3 DNA sequence: TGTGCCAGCAGCCCCACCGGGACAGGGGACCACACAGATACGCAGTATTTT.

The rearrangement joins TRBV4-2 to TRBJ2-1; TRBD2 aligns across 8 bases. V was clipped by 3 bases and J by 8 bases; unmatched bases: 12. Germline V gene lookup returns CDR1 LGHNA and CDR2 YNFKEQ. CDR3 length: 16 amino acids. CDR3 protein: CASSQGTSGQWDEQFF. The CDR3, as DNA: TGTGCCAGCAGCCAGGGGACTAGTGGCCAGTGGGATGAGCAGTTCTTC.

The rearrangement links TRBV6-5 to TRBJ2-6, with TRBD1 as a possible D gene (5 bases). This CDR3 has 15 amino acids. Germline V gene sequence: CDR1 MNHEY, CDR2 SVGAGI. V was cut by 4 bases and J by 4 bases, with 11 bases left in between. The DNA of the CDR3 is TGTGCCAGCAGTTTCCAGGGTACCGGGGCCAACGTCCTGACTTTC. Translation: CASSFQGTGANVLTF.

The chain is built from TRBV7-2 and TRBJ2-5; 11 bases agree with TRBD2. The J call is doubtful: the DNA matches TRBJ2-7 better. The CDR3 has 14 amino acids. Germline CDR1 SGHTA, CDR2 FQGNSA. The CDR3 DNA follows: TGTGCCAGCAGCATTAGCGGGGGGGCCTACGAGCAGTACTTC. Translating gives CASSISGGAYEQYF.

The chain links TRBV30 to TRBJ2-1; TRBD2 agrees at 11 bases. Germline V gives CDR1 GTSNPN, CDR2 SVGIG (reference sequence). This CDR3 is 16 amino acids long. V lost 1 base and J lost 4; bases outside the gene matches: 6. This CDR3 is CAWSALAGGHYNEQFF. The CDR3 nucleotides read TGTGCCTGGAGTGCCTTAGCGGGAGGGCATTACAATGAGCAGTTCTTC.

The chain links TRBV6-1 to TRBJ2-5, with D perhaps matching TRBD1 (7 bases). The V end lost 3 bases, the J end lost 7 bases, and 15 bases lay between the germline ends. The CDR3 spans 14 residues. Germline-derived CDR1 and CDR2 are MNHNS and SASEGT. The CDR3 here is CASSEETGRGTQYF. Written as DNA, the CDR3 is TGTGCCAGCAGTGAGGAGACAGGGCGGGGGACCCAGTACTTC.

The CDR3 bases are TGTGCCAGCCACAGGTCCCTCACAGATACGCAGTATTTT. Residues: CASHRSLTDTQYF. The chain couples TRBV2 to TRBJ2-3; TRBD1 is a possible D gene (5 bases). Trimming removed 8 bases from V and 2 bases from J, with 11 bases in between. CDR1 and CDR2 from the germline V gene are SNHLY and FYNNEI. CDR3 length: 13 amino acids. Full variable domain (outside the CDR3, taken from reference TRBV2 and TRBJ2-3): EPEVTQTPSHQVTQMGQEVILRCVPISNHLYFYWYRQILGQKVEFLVSFYNNEISEKSEIFDDQFSVERPDGSNFTLKIRSTKLEDSAMYFCASHRSLTDTQYFGPGTRLTVL.

The chain joins TRBV11-2 to TRBJ2-1, with D tentatively TRBD1 (5 bases). The V end was cut by 3 bases, the J end by 9 bases, with 6 bases between. This CDR3 spans 11 amino acids. Germline V gives CDR1 SGHAT, CDR2 FQNNGV. The CDR3 coding sequence is TGTGCCAGCAGCTTGGACACTGAGCAGTTCTTC. Encoded protein: CASSLDTEQFF.

Here the CDR3 reads CASRTGGNSPLHF. Here the CDR3 DNA reads TGTGCCAGCAGGACAGGGGGGAATTCACCCCTCCACTTT. The rearrangement joins TRBV6-1 to TRBJ1-6; TRBD1 matches 9 bases. Germline values: CDR1 MNHNS, CDR2 SASEGT. Trimming took 6 bases from V and 7 from J; bases not matched to a gene: 1. The CDR3 runs 13 residues.

The chain combines TRBV4-1 with TRBJ2-1, with 15 bases matching TRBD2. The length of the CDR3 is 17 residues. V gave up 0 bases and J gave up 8 bases; unmatched junction bases: 5. Germline assignment: CDR1 MGHRA and CDR2 YSYEKL. This chain's CDR3 is CASSQDRTSGGVDEQFF. In DNA, the CDR3 is TGCGCCAGCAGCCAAGATAGGACTAGCGGGGGGGTAGATGAGCAGTTCTTC.

V usage is TRBV12-5 and J usage is TRBJ2-1; no definite D call. The germline V and J ends were trimmed by 6 bases and 9 bases, with 12 bases remaining between them. The CDR3 has 12 residues. Germline-derived CDR1 and CDR2 are LGHNT and FRNRAP. CDR3 amino acids: CASGQSASEQFF. CDR3 DNA sequence: TGTGCTAGTGGGCAGAGCGCTAGTGAGCAGTTCTTC. Using reference TRBV12-5 and TRBJ2-1 for the parts outside the CDR3, the full variable domain is DARVTQTPRHKVTEMGQEVTMRCQPILGHNTVFWYRQTMMQGLELLAYFRNRAPLDDSGMPKDRFSAEMPDATLATLKIQPSEPRDSAVYFCASGQSASEQFFGPGTRLTVL.

This chain links TRBV9 with TRBJ1-4, with 7 bases lining up with TRBD1. The CDR3 is 17 residues long. Germline V gene data show CDR1 as SGDLS and CDR2 as YYNGEE. V lost 4 bases, J lost 5 bases, and 14 bases stayed unmatched. The CDR3 coding sequence is TGTGCCAGCAGCAGATCGGGACAGCTAATTCAGAATGAAAAACTGTTTTTT. Translating it yields CASSRSGQLIQNEKLFF.

The chain is built from TRBV19 and TRBJ2-3, with TRBD2 identical over 8 bases. In germline, CDR1 is LNHDA, CDR2 SQIVND (reference sequence). V trimming: 6 bases; J trimming: 1 base; junction bases outside the gene matches: 15. The CDR3 has 18 residues. The CDR3 here is CASRRVGKAGAGTDTQYF. CDR3 sequence (DNA): TGTGCCAGTAGGCGGGTGGGAAAAGCGGGGGCGGGCACAGATACGCAGTATTTT.

This chain joins TRBV10-3 and TRBJ2-7; 8 bases match TRBD1. The CDR3 has 15 amino acids. With V trimmed by 0 bases and J by 7 bases, 8 bases remained unmatched. From germline, CDR1 is ENHRY and CDR2 SYGVKD. For the CDR3, the DNA is TGTGCCATCAGTGAGTCCCCGACAGGGGAAGGGGAGCAGTACTTC. This encodes CAISESPTGEGEQYF.